The present T cell receptor (beta chain) was sequenced within a study of T cell clones after liver transplantation (dated by TCRdb to between 2019 and 2020). For the wider study: The samples were obtained from ITN030ST, a randomized trial that attempted immunosuppression withdrawal within 2 years after liver transplantation. After a pre-transplant mixed lymphocyte reaction, TCRbeta sequencing was used to pinpoint donor-reactive T cell clones, which were subsequently tracked in post-transplant blood. Third party-reactive TCRbeta sequences from pre-transplant MLRs were also identified as an antigen-independent comparator for donor-reactive sequences. Three of the eight recipients were HCV-positive; the others were transplanted for non-autoimmune, non-viral indications. The subjects received no induction therapy and were kept on standard immunosuppression until randomization at 12-24 months post-transplant. Tolerance meant complete immunosuppression withdrawal for at least one year without liver enzymes rising beyond twice the upper limit of normal. Blood samples were collected pre-transplant, pre-randomization before withdrawal, and post-randomization after either full withdrawal or failed withdrawal. The studied cohort comprised 8 liver transplant recipients, 3 classified as tolerant and 5 as non-tolerant.

Unstimulated PBMCs, after thawing, were stained for CD3, CD4 and CD8 and then FACS-sorted into CD3+CD4+ and CD3+CD8+ populations. All 8 studied subjects were randomized to immunosuppression withdrawal. Genomic DNA was isolated with the Qiagen DNeasy Blood and Tissue Kit. CDR1 LNHDA and CDR2 SQIVND are derived from the germline V gene (reference sequence). The trim is 2 bases for V and 1 base for J, with a gap of 14 bases between the germline ends. There are 16 amino acids in the CDR3, from cysteine to phenylalanine inclusive. CDR3 DNA is the only sequence kept; it has 48 bases, read in frame from the first base. As for this clone: Its antigen remains undetermined. No base-level quality is on record; no much larger clone is a single base apart.

Using immunoSEQ, frozen genomic DNA was subjected to high-throughput TCRbeta CDR3 sequencing, a process that included PCR amplification, mapping, bias correction and internal controls. As for the original processing: Productive rearrangements were kept, and unique TCRbeta sequences were defined by CDR3 nucleotide sequence plus V and J gene. Donor-reactive sequences required at least 5-fold expansion in CFSE-low cells versus unstimulated pre-transplant cells and at least 0.01% frequency. Per-subject minimum frequency thresholds, based on the lowest-template unstimulated sample, ensured at least 90% detection power. Repertoire turnover was measured by Jensen-Shannon divergence between the top 1000 TCRbeta sequences post- and pre-transplant. Changes in detection of donor-reactive sequences were assessed with two-sided Fisher's exact tests. Here the immuneACCESS table is served through TCRdb, limited to in-frame sequences with V and J called. Missing clones are a known gap in these copies; in checked studies unresolved V genes cover under half, and the rest lacks a known reason. That table furnishes V, J and clone size, whereas the DNA furnished D and trimming. For this sample there are some 80,000 clones; under 90% appear just once. The ten largest clones add up to around 2.2% of the sample.

Broad study findings and their caveats: Circulating donor-reactive CD4 TCRbeta sequences fell significantly post-transplant in most of the 8 subjects, irrespective of tolerance or HCV status. After accounting for repertoire turnover, donor-reactive detection was significantly reduced in 7 of 8 subjects for CD4 and 8 of 8 for CD8. Because allograft tissue specimens were not available, migration of donor-reactive T cells into the graft, rather than deletion, may have occurred. A greater decline was seen for donor-reactive sequences than for third party-reactive sequences, suggesting partial antigen-specific deletion unrelated to withdrawal success. Conclusions were preliminary, limited by small, heterogeneous patient numbers and non-standardized post-transplant time points. In a couple of subjects, low numbers of available donor cells limited the measurable donor-reactive repertoire.

The sequence joins TRBV19 to TRBJ1-1; possibly the D gene is TRBD1, per 6 matching bases. The source material was CD4+ T cells from blood, sampled around 50 months after liver transplant. The sequence derives from a human patient who received a liver transplant. Some T cells may derive from the graft donor when a transplant has been performed. The CDR3 region has the sequence CASSIRGTRRNTEAFF. The nucleotide sequence reads TGTGCCAGTAGTATACGAGGGACACGTAGGAACACTGAAGCTTTCTTT.